The rows below give T cell receptor beta chains drawn from one sample of a study of blood T cell repertoires in COVID-19. TCRdb's table, derived via immunoSEQ multiplex PCR, lists solely in-frame clones and lacks some. The data contain 200,000 to 250,000 clones, about four fifths of them seen just once; the ten biggest clones take up about 3.8%. Sequenced material: peripheral blood. The receptors were gathered from a woman of 80 years or more with acute or convalescent COVID-19. Both conserved end residues are part of each CDR3. Each record gives: CDR3 protein, CDR3 DNA, V gene, D gene, clone size, J gene. D genes are given only for firm matches. Some rows mark clone size as missing; the rest say once, few, many or name a class of expanded clone.

cdr3_aa: CASSLGLAGSGELFF
cdr3_nt: TGTGCCAGCAGCCTGGGACTAGCGGGGTCCGGGGAGCTGTTTTTT
v_call: TRBV3-1/TRBV3-2
d_call: TRBD2
clone_size: .
j_call: TRBJ2-2

cdr3_aa: CASSPQGSSYNEQFF
cdr3_nt: TGTGCCAGCAGTCCACAGGGGAGCTCCTACAATGAGCAGTTCTTC
v_call: TRBV27
d_call: TRBD1
clone_size: .
j_call: TRBJ2-1

cdr3_aa: CASSPAGSDTQYF
cdr3_nt: TGCGCCAGCAGCCCAGCGGGGTCAGATACGCAGTATTTT
v_call: TRBV4-3
d_call: TRBD2
clone_size: .
j_call: TRBJ2-3

cdr3_aa: CASSLSLATWNEQFF
cdr3_nt: TGCGCCAGCAGCTTGTCGCTAGCGACCTGGAATGAGCAGTTCTTC
v_call: TRBV5-1
d_call: .
clone_size: .
j_call: TRBJ2-1

cdr3_aa: CASSLGTGAVGEKLFF
cdr3_nt: TGTGCCAGCAGCTTGGGGACAGGGGCCGTGGGGGAAAAACTGTTTTTT
v_call: TRBV5-6
d_call: TRBD1
clone_size: .
j_call: TRBJ1-4

cdr3_aa: CASSQDQMNTEAFF
cdr3_nt: TGTGCCAGCAGCCAAGATCAGATGAACACTGAAGCTTTCTTT
v_call: TRBV3-1/TRBV3-2
d_call: .
clone_size: .
j_call: TRBJ1-1

cdr3_aa: CASSPLTGELFF
cdr3_nt: TGTGCCAGCAGTCCCCTCACCGGGGAGCTGTTTTTT
v_call: TRBV27
d_call: .
clone_size: .
j_call: TRBJ2-2

cdr3_aa: CASSMGRLDTEAFF
cdr3_nt: TGTGCCAGCAGCATGGGGCGGCTGGACACTGAAGCTTTCTTT
v_call: TRBV7-8
d_call: .
clone_size: .
j_call: TRBJ1-1

cdr3_aa: CASSERGTRPEQFF
cdr3_nt: TGTGCCAGCAGTGAACGGGGGACTAGGCCTGAGCAGTTCTTC
v_call: TRBV2
d_call: TRBD2
clone_size: few
j_call: TRBJ2-1

cdr3_aa: CASSLGGQGNQPQHF
cdr3_nt: TGTGCCAGCAGCTTAGGGGGACAGGGGAATCAGCCCCAGCATTTT
v_call: TRBV7-9
d_call: TRBD1
clone_size: .
j_call: TRBJ1-5

cdr3_aa: CAAGSGTEAFF
cdr3_nt: TGTGCCGCTGGATCGGGCACTGAAGCTTTCTTT
v_call: TRBV28
d_call: .
clone_size: .
j_call: TRBJ1-1

cdr3_aa: CASSLWASGGAVNEQFF
cdr3_nt: TGCGCCAGCAGCTTGTGGGCTAGCGGGGGGGCCGTAAATGAGCAGTTCTTC
v_call: TRBV5-1
d_call: TRBD2
clone_size: .
j_call: TRBJ2-1

cdr3_aa: CASSYSSRGTDSVYEQYF
cdr3_nt: TGTGCCAGCAGTTACTCGAGTAGGGGGACAGACTCGGTCTACGAGCAGTACTTC
v_call: TRBV6-2/TRBV6-3
d_call: TRBD1
clone_size: .
j_call: TRBJ2-7

cdr3_aa: CASSLPGSMQYF
cdr3_nt: TGTGCCAGTAGTCTACCGGGGTCAATGCAGTATTTT
v_call: TRBV19
d_call: .
clone_size: .
j_call: TRBJ2-3

cdr3_aa: CASREAGVETQYF
cdr3_nt: TGTGCCAGCAGGGAGGCGGGCGTAGAGACCCAGTACTTC
v_call: TRBV25-1
d_call: .
clone_size: .
j_call: TRBJ2-5

cdr3_aa: CASRPTTSTDTQYF
cdr3_nt: TGTGCCAGCAGACCTACCACTAGCACAGATACGCAGTATTTT
v_call: TRBV5-4
d_call: .
clone_size: .
j_call: TRBJ2-3

cdr3_aa: CASSLGTGGDSYEQYF
cdr3_nt: TGTGCCAGCAGCTTAGGGACAGGGGGAGACTCCTACGAGCAGTACTTC
v_call: TRBV7-6
d_call: TRBD1
clone_size: .
j_call: TRBJ2-7

cdr3_aa: CASSLRQDNEKLFF
cdr3_nt: TGTGCCAGCAGCTTACGGCAGGATAATGAAAAACTGTTTTTT
v_call: TRBV7-9
d_call: .
clone_size: many
j_call: TRBJ1-4

cdr3_aa: CASSSIDSAYNEQFF
cdr3_nt: TGTGCCAGCAGCTCCATCGACAGTGCCTACAATGAGCAGTTCTTC
v_call: TRBV7-3
d_call: .
clone_size: .
j_call: TRBJ2-1

cdr3_aa: CASSLEGVGELFF
cdr3_nt: TGTGCCAGCAGCTTAGAAGGGGTCGGGGAGCTGTTTTTT
v_call: TRBV11-2
d_call: .
clone_size: .
j_call: TRBJ2-2

cdr3_aa: CASSLLLGARTEAFF
cdr3_nt: TGTGCCAGCAGCCTACTTTTGGGGGCCCGAACTGAAGCTTTCTTT
v_call: TRBV11-2
d_call: .
clone_size: .
j_call: TRBJ1-1

cdr3_aa: CASSPIAGGSGANVLTF
cdr3_nt: TGTGCCAGCTCACCTATCGCAGGGGGCAGTGGGGCCAACGTCCTGACTTTC
v_call: TRBV18
d_call: TRBD1
clone_size: .
j_call: TRBJ2-6

cdr3_aa: CASSFMGDGNTIYF
cdr3_nt: TGTGCCAGCAGCTTTATGGGAGATGGAAACACCATATATTTT
v_call: TRBV7-9
d_call: .
clone_size: .
j_call: TRBJ1-3

cdr3_aa: CASSPRTGRGYTF
cdr3_nt: TGTGCCAGCAGCCCCCGGACAGGGCGAGGCTACACCTTC
v_call: TRBV3-1/TRBV3-2
d_call: TRBD1
clone_size: .
j_call: TRBJ1-2

cdr3_aa: CASSATGGFSPLHF
cdr3_nt: TGTGCCAGCAGCGCGACAGGGGGCTTTTCACCCCTCCACTTT
v_call: TRBV7-9
d_call: TRBD1
clone_size: .
j_call: TRBJ1-6

cdr3_aa: CASSLAAGMSEKLFF
cdr3_nt: TGCGCCAGCAGCTTGGCGGCCGGGATGAGCGAAAAACTGTTTTTT
v_call: TRBV5-1
d_call: .
clone_size: .
j_call: TRBJ1-4